The entry below describes one TCR beta chain. Antigen unknown. The data were produced by immunoSEQ multiplex PCR, yet TCRdb's version contains in-frame clones alone and is incomplete. The sample has 70,000 to 90,000 clones; 80% are singletons. CDR3 length equals 17 residues. CDR1 and CDR2 (germline): SGHTA, FQGTGA. V was trimmed by 5 bases and J by 0 bases, leaving 17 bases between them. This entry is derived from a study of T cells in localized non-small cell lung cancer. General study results and limits: Because researchers sequenced only one region of the tumor, heterogeneity is still possible. The study detected a median around 61 of the top 100 tumor clones in adjacent lung. Adjacent uninvolved lung tissue had the highest T cell clonality, exceeding tumor.

The TCR originated in an older female donor with stage I lung adenocarcinoma. The chain recombines TRBV7-3 with TRBJ1-3; D may be TRBD1 (5 bases). The input for sequencing was peripheral blood, taken before any cancer treatment. CDR3 in amino acids: CASSERGGRVSGNTIYF. In nucleotides, the CDR3 is TGTGCCAGCAGCGAAAGGGGCGGCAGGGTCTCTGGAAACACCATATATTTT.